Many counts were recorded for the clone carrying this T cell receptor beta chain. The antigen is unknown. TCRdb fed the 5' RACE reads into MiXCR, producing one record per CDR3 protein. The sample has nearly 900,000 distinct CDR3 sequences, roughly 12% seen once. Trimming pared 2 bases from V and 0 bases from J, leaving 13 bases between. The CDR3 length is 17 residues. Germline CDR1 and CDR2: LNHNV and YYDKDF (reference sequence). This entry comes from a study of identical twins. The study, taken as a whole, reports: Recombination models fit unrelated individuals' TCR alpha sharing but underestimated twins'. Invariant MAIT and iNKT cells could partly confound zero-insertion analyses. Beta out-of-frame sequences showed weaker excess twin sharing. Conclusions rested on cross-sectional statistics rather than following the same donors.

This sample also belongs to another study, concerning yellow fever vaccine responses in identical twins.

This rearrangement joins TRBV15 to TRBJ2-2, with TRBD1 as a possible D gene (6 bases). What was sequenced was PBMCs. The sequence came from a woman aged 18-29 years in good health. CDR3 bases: TGTGCCACCAGCAGACCCGGACAGTTTGCGAACACCGGGGAGCTGTTTTTT. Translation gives CATSRPGQFANTGELFF.